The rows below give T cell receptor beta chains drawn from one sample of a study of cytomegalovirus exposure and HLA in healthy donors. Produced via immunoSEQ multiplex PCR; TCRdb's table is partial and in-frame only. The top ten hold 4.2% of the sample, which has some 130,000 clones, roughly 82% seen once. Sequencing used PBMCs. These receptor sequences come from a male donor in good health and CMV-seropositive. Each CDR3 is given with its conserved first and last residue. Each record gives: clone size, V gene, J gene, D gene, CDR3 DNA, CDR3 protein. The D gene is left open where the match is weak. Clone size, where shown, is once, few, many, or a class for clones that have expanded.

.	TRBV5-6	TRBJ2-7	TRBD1	TGTGCCAGCAGACAGGGGTTCTCCTACGAGCAGTACTTC	CASRQGFSYEQYF
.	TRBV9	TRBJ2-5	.	TGTGCCAGCAGCGTAGTTAGCCAATCGGGGACCCAGTACTTC	CASSVVSQSGTQYF
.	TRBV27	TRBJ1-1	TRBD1	TGTGCCAGCAGTTTCGCCGGTGCCCAGGGGGTCAGCACTGAAGCTTTCTTT	CASSFAGAQGVSTEAFF
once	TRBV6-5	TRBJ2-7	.	TGTGCCAGCAGTTACACGACTCGGACGGGATCCTACGAGCAGTACTTC	CASSYTTRTGSYEQYF
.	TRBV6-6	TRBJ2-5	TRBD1	TGTGCCAGCAGTTTACCGGGACAGGGACAAGAGACCCAGTACTTC	CASSLPGQGQETQYF
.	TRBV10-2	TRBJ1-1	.	TGCGCCAGCAGTTCACATCTGAACACTGAAGCTTTCTTT	CASSSHLNTEAFF
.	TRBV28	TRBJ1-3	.	TGTGCCAGCAGTGTCTCCGGGTATGGAAACACCATATATTTT	CASSVSGYGNTIYF
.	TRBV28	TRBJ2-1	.	TGTGCCAGCAGTTTACAGGTCCACAATGAGCAGTTCTTC	CASSLQVHNEQFF
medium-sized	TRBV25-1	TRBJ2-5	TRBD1	TGTGCCAGCAGTGTTCCGGGACAGGGGGGGGAGACCCAGTACTTC	CASSVPGQGGETQYF
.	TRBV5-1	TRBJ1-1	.	TGCGCCAGTAGCCCTCGACACCTGAGTTACATGAACACTGAAGCTTTCTTT	CASSPRHLSYMNTEAFF
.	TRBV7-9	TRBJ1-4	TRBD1	TGTGCCAGCAGCTCCGGGACAGCAACTAATGAAAAACTGTTTTTT	CASSSGTATNEKLFF
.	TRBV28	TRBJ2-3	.	TGTGCCAGCAGTGCTCGCGGCGGTACGCAGTATTTT	CASSARGGTQYF
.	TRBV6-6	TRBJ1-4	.	TGTGCCAGCACGCGGGCGACGGAACTTAATGAAAAACTGTTTTTT	CASTRATELNEKLFF
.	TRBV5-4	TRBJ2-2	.	TGTGCCAGCAGCCCATACAGGACCGGGGAGCTGTTTTTT	CASSPYRTGELFF
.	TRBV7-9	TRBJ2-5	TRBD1	TGTTCCAGCAGCCGAAGGACAGGGCTTGAAGAGACCCAGTACTTC	CSSSRRTGLEETQYF
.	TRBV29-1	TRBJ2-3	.	TGCAGCGCCCTAGTGAGGCGGAGCACAGATACGCAGTATTTT	CSALVRRSTDTQYF
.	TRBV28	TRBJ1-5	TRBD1	TGTGCCAGCCTGTCCCGGGACAGGGGCAATCAGCCCCAGCATTTT	CASLSRDRGNQPQHF
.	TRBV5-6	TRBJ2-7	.	TGTGCCAGCAGCTTTAGTTGGGAGGACGAGCAGTACTTC	CASSFSWEDEQYF
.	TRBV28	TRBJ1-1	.	TGTGCCACCCTAGAGACTGAAGCTTTCTTT	CATLETEAFF
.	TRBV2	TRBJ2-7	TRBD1	TGTGCCAGCAGTGCGCCCCGGGACAGGGCCCTTTCCTCCTACGAGCAGTACTTC	CASSAPRDRALSSYEQYF
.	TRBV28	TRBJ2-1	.	TGTGCCAGCAGTTTACTCAGCTCCTACAATGAGCAGTTCTTC	CASSLLSSYNEQFF
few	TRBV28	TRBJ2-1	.	TGTGCCAGCATGAAGGGGACGGGCGGGACCTCGAGGCAGTTCTTC	CASMKGTGGTSRQFF
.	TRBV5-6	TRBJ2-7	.	TGTGCCAGCAGCCGGGGCAGCGGGTACGAGCAGTACTTC	CASSRGSGYEQYF
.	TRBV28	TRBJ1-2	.	TGTGCCAGCAGTTCAACGGCTAACTATGGCTACACCTTC	CASSSTANYGYTF
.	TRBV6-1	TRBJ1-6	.	TGTGCCAGCGGGAGAAGGGATGCGGATAATTCACCCCTCCACTTT	CASGRRDADNSPLHF
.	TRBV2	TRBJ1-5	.	TGTGCCAGCAGTGCTATACAGGGTCAGCCCCAGCATTTT	CASSAIQGQPQHF
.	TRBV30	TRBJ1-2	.	TGTGCCTGGCGTCAGGGGAGCTATGGCTACACCTTC	CAWRQGSYGYTF
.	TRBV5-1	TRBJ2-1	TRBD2	TGCGCCAGCAGCTTGTTTTTAGCGGGAGAGGGTGAGCAGTTCTTC	CASSLFLAGEGEQFF
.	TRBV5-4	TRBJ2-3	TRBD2	TGTGCCAGCAGCTTGGTAGCGGGGGGGCCAGATACGCAGTATTTT	CASSLVAGGPDTQYF
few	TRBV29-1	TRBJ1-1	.	TGCAGCGTTGAAGCGGCAGGCGGGTCCACTGAAGCTTTCTTT	CSVEAAGGSTEAFF
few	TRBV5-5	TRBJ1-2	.	TGTGCCAGCAGCTTGCGCCTCCCACCGGGACACACCACGAACGACTATGGCTACACCTTC	CASSLRLPPGHTTNDYGYTF
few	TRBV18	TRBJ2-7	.	TGTGCCAGCTCACCAACGTCGTCAGACGAGCAGTACTTC	CASSPTSSDEQYF
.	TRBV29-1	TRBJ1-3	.	TGCAGCGCGGGCCACGGGGGCTCTGGAAACACCATATATTTT	CSAGHGGSGNTIYF
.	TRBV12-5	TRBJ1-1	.	TGTGCTAGTGGTTCCGGACAGAGCATGAACACTGAAGCTTTCTTT	CASGSGQSMNTEAFF
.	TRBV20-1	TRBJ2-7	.	TGCAGTCCTTCGGTTCCGGACGAGCAGTACTTC	CSPSVPDEQYF
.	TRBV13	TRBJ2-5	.	TGTGCCAGCAGCTTAGGACTGTCGGGGTTGAAGACCCAGTACTTC	CASSLGLSGLKTQYF
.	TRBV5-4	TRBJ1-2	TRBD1	TGTGCCAGCAGCTCCTCCGGGACAGGGTACTATGGCTACACCTTC	CASSSSGTGYYGYTF
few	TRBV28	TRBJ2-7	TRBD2	TGTGCCACTTCTTCCAGCCGGGAGGGCCTTGAGGAGCAGTACTTC	CATSSSREGLEEQYF
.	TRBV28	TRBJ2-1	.	TGTGCCACCAGTCTAGGAGGGTCCTACAATGAGCAGTTCTTC	CATSLGGSYNEQFF
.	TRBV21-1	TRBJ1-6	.	TGTGCCAGCAGCAACCGGGACAGGGTTAATTCACCCCTCCACTTT	CASSNRDRVNSPLHF
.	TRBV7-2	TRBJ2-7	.	TGTGCCAGCAGCCGCCACCCTGCGGGATCGAGCTCCTACGAGCAGTACTTC	CASSRHPAGSSSYEQYF
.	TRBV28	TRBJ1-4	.	TGTGCCAGCAGTTTAGCAGGGGAAGGAGTAGAAAAACTGTTTTTT	CASSLAGEGVEKLFF
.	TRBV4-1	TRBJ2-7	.	TGCGCCAGCAGCCAAGATATCCAGGACTCCTACGAGCAGTACTTC	CASSQDIQDSYEQYF
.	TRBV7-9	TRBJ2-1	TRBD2	TGTGCCAGCAGCTTAGCTAGCGGGGACTCCTACAATGAGCAGTTCTTC	CASSLASGDSYNEQFF
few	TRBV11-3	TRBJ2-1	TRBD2	TGTGCCAGCAGCGAGAGGGGGACTAGCGGGGGGAGCTCCTACAATGAGCAGTTCTTC	CASSERGTSGGSSYNEQFF
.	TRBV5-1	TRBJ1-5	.	TGCGCCAGCAGCTTGGGTGACGGGGATAGCAATCAGCCCCAGCATTTT	CASSLGDGDSNQPQHF
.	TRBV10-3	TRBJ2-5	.	TGTGCCATCACCTCGCCCACTCAAGAGACCCAGTACTTC	CAITSPTQETQYF
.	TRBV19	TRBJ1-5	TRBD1	TGTGCCACCAGAGGGGGCCCCGGCAATCAGCCCCAGCATTTT	CATRGGPGNQPQHF
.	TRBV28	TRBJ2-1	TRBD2	TGTGCCAGCAGTGGGTATAGCGGGAGGGCCACTGAGCAGTTCTTC	CASSGYSGRATEQFF
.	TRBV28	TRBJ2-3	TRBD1	TGTGCCAGCAGTTTCCCCGGGACAGTTCATACGCAGTATTTT	CASSFPGTVHTQYF
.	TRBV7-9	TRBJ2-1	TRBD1	TGTGCCAGCAGCTTTCCGGGACAGGGGGCTAATGAGCAGTTCTTC	CASSFPGQGANEQFF
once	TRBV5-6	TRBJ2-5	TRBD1	TGTGCCAGCAGCTTGGAAACAGGGGACGGAGAGACCCAGTACTTC	CASSLETGDGETQYF